This T cell receptor beta chain was sequenced during a study of identical twins. TCRdb reprocessed the 5' RACE reads with MiXCR, giving one entry per CDR3 protein. This table has 400,000 to 550,000 distinct CDR3 sequences, around 24% appearing once. The data also belong to a second study, concerning T cells expressing NK-cell markers.

The clonotype was recovered from a woman younger than 35 in good health. Sequenced input: CD4+ T cells sorted from blood.

Written as DNA, the CDR3 is TGTGCCAGCAGCCCGTATAGAGGGGGCGAAAGGGAGACCCAGTACTTC. The encoded protein is CASSPYRGGERETQYF. V and J are TRBV7-6 and TRBJ2-5; 7 bases are shared with TRBD1. V lost 5 bases, J lost 5 bases, and 14 bases stayed unmatched. The CDR3 extends over 16 amino acids. The germline V gene encodes CDR1 SGHVS and CDR2 FNYEAQ.